The present entry profiles one T cell receptor (beta chain) with its context. Antigen: not known. These data belong to a study of cytomegalovirus exposure and HLA in healthy donors. Trimming cost V 5 bases and J 1 base; bases outside gene matches: 2. Germline CDR1 is SGHTA and CDR2 is FQGNSA. This CDR3 is built from 14 residues. Study results and caveats: Researchers reported in a later analysis that common viral pathogens appeared linked to several top clusters.

Use of 60 Vbeta and 13 Jbeta primers characterized the PCR. Here immunoSEQ multiplex PCR was the method, and the copy in TCRdb shows in-frame clones only, minus some. This table holds more than 110,000 clones, about three quarters found once. The sequenced sample consisted of PBMCs. This clonotype was sampled from a male donor in good health and CMV-seropositive. The chain links TRBV7-2 to TRBJ1-2; TRBD1 matches at 9 bases. The CDR3 loop reads CASSVGQGNYGYTF. DNA of the CDR3: TGTGCCAGCAGCGTGGGACAGGGTAACTATGGCTACACCTTC.